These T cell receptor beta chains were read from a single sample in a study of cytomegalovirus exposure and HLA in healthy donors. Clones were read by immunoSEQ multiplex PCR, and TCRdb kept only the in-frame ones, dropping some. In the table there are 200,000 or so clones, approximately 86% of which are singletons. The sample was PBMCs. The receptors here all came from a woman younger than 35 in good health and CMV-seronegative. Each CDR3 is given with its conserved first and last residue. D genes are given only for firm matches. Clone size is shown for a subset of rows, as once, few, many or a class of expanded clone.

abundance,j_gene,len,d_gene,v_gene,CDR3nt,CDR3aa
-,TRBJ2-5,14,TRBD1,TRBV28,TGTGCCAGCACATCAGGGGGCTCGGGGGAGACCCAGTACTTC,CASTSGGSGETQYF
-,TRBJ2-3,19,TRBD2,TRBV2,TGTGCCAGCAGTACCGAAAGCGGGACGGCCTTGAGTTTTCAGGATACGCAGTATTTT,CASSTESGTALSFQDTQYF
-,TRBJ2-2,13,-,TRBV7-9,TGTGCCAGCAGCTTATATCAGGGAGGGGAGCTGTTTTTT,CASSLYQGGELFF
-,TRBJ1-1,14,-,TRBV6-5,TGTGCCAGCAGTTATGGAGCCCGTGCGGCTGAAGCTTTCTTT,CASSYGARAAEAFF
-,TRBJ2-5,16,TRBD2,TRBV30,TGTGCCTGGAGTGCTTCGTTGCTAGCGGGAGGTGGGACCCAGTACTTC,CAWSASLLAGGGTQYF
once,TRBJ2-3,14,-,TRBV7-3,TGTGCCAGCAGCTTGGGACATAGCACAGATACGCAGTATTTT,CASSLGHSTDTQYF
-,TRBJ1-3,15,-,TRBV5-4,TGTGCCAGCAGCTCCCAAGGAGGCACGGGAAACACCATATATTTT,CASSSQGGTGNTIYF
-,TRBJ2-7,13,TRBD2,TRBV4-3,TGCGCCAGCAGCCGGGGGGGGTCCACCCGGCAGTACTTC,CASSRGGSTRQYF
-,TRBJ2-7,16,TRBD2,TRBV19,TGTGCCAGTAGTATAGAAGGGACTAGCGGGTACTACGAGCAGTACTTC,CASSIEGTSGYYEQYF
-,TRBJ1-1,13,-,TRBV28,TGTGCCAGCAGTTTATTGGGCAAACAAGAAGCTTTCTTT,CASSLLGKQEAFF
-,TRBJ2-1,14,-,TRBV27,TGTGCCAGCAGGGCCCGGGAGTATAACAATGAGCAGTTCTTC,CASRAREYNNEQFF
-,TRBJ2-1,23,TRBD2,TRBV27,TGTGCCAGCAGTTTAGTACCCCCCTCCCTGCGGGAGAGCCTAACTCGCTCCTACAATGAGCAGTTCTTC,CASSLVPPSLRESLTRSYNEQFF
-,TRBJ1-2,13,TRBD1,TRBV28,TGTGCCAGCAGTTTCCTGGACAGGGACGGCTACACCTTC,CASSFLDRDGYTF
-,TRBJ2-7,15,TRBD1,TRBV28,TGTGCCAGCAGTTTCTCCTCACAGGGGACCTACGAGCAGTACTTC,CASSFSSQGTYEQYF
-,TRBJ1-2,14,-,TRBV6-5,TGTGCCAGCAGTCGAGACAGGACTAACTATGGCTACACCTTC,CASSRDRTNYGYTF
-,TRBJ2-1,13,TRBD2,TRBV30,TGTGCCTGGAGTAGCGGGAACTACAATGAGCAGTTCTTC,CAWSSGNYNEQFF
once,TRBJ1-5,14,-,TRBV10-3,TGTGCCACCAGCCGACAGGACGCAAATCAGCCCCAGCATTTT,CATSRQDANQPQHF
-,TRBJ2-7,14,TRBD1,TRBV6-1,TGTGCCAGCAGTGAGCCGACAGGGGGAAGGGAGCAGTACTTC,CASSEPTGGREQYF
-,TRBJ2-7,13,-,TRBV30,TGTGCCTGGAGTGTCTCCGGGTTCTACGAGCAGTACTTC,CAWSVSGFYEQYF